A single sample is the source of the 21 T cell receptor beta chains below, sequenced in a study of OX40 agonist ivuxolimab in advanced cancers. Library construction relied on the immunoSEQ multiplex PCR assay. TCRdb took this table from immuneACCESS and kept in-frame rearrangements with V and J called. Such tables lack part of the clones; where checked against another copy, unresolved V genes explain under half of the gap, and the rest is unexplained. The sample has 55,000 to 70,000 clones on record, approximately 89% of them singletons. Clones ranked in the top ten supply more than 1% of the sample. The specimen was CD4+ or CD8+ T cells sorted from blood, collected in a trial of the OX40 agonist ivuxolimab. The receptors originated from an adult with an advanced solid tumor such as melanoma, head and neck, liver or kidney cancer.

This chain links TRBV19 with TRBJ2-2; D possibly corresponds to TRBD1 (5 bases). CDR1 and CDR2 (germline): LNHDA, SQIVND (reference sequence). V was trimmed by 5 bases and J by 7 bases, leaving 20 bases between them. The CDR3 is 16 amino acids. CDR3 DNA: TGTGCCAGTAGTCCGCAAGGGGCTAGGGTTGGCGGGGAGCTGTTTTTT. The encoded protein is CASSPQGARVGGELFF.

In this sample, this clone is medium-sized (0.01 to 0.1%). This sequence joins TRBV19 and TRBJ2-3; D could derive from TRBD1 or TRBD2 (6 bases each). This CDR3 has 15 amino acids. V lost 3 bases to trimming and J lost 0 bases, with 10 bases between them. Germline lookup yields CDR1 LNHDA and CDR2 SQIVND (reference sequence). The CDR3 loop reads CASSIRGASTDTQYF. The CDR3 nucleotides read TGTGCCAGTAGTATTAGGGGGGCAAGCACAGATACGCAGTATTTT.

The rearrangement links TRBV19 to TRBJ1-5, with D unclear. The CDR3 is made up of 15 amino acids. Germline V gene data show CDR1 as LNHDA and CDR2 as SQIVND (reference sequence). Trimming cost V 3 bases and J 2 bases, with 11 bases left between them. Here the CDR3 reads CASSMGSSGNQPQHF. The CDR3 nucleotides read TGTGCCAGTAGTATGGGCTCGTCCGGCAATCAGCCCCAGCATTTT. Using reference TRBV19 and TRBJ1-5 for the parts outside the CDR3, the full variable domain is DGGITQSPKYLFRKEGQNVTLSCEQNLNHDAMYWYRQDPGQGLRLIYYSQIVNDFQKGDIAEGYSVSREKKESFPLTVTSAQKNPTAFYLCASSMGSSGNQPQHFGDGTRLSIL.

The chain couples TRBV7-8 to TRBJ1-2; 11 bases fit TRBD1. The CDR3 is 15 amino acids. CDR1 is SGHVS, CDR2 FQNEAQ, per germline. J lost 5 bases, V lost 3 bases, and 5 bases had no gene match. CDR3 DNA sequence: TGTGCCAGCAGCTTGGGGACAGGGGGTTCGTATGGCTACACCTTC. Translated, it gives CASSLGTGGSYGYTF.

The chain links TRBV5-1 to TRBJ2-3; D might be TRBD1 (5 bases). Germline CDR1 reads SGHRS; CDR2 reads YFSETQ. The V gene lost 0 bases and the J gene lost 3 bases, with 11 bases spanning the gap. The CDR3 covers 15 residues. As DNA, the CDR3 is TGCGCCAGCAGCTTGGGGCAGGGATGGACAGATACGCAGTATTTT. It translates to CASSLGQGWTDTQYF.

The chain has TRBV6-6 and TRBJ1-1, with TRBD1 as a possible D gene (5 bases). Deletions cut 4 bases from V and 0 bases from J, with 6 bases between. Germline values: CDR1 MNHNY, CDR2 SVGAGI (reference sequence). The CDR3 totals 13 residues. CDR3 nucleotide sequence: TGTGCCAGCAGTTCAGGGATGAACACTGAAGCTTTCTTT. Amino acids: CASSSGMNTEAFF.

The CDR3 here is CASSLSLSTSGAYEQYF. The DNA for the CDR3 is TGTGCCAGCAGCTTGAGCCTGTCGACTAGCGGTGCCTACGAGCAGTACTTC. The chain has TRBV5-4 and TRBJ2-7, with 9 bases lining up with TRBD2. Germline trimming cut 1 base from V and 2 bases from J; bases unmatched to any gene: 10. Looked up from germline, CDR1 is SGHNT and CDR2 is YYREEE (reference sequence). This CDR3 contains 17 residues.

The chain has TRBV7-9 and TRBJ2-1, with D possibly being TRBD2 (6 bases). V was clipped by 8 bases and J by 6 bases, with 20 bases between them. This CDR3 has 15 amino acids. The V gene's germline CDR1 is SEHNR and CDR2 FQNEAQ (reference sequence). The CDR3 coding sequence is TGTGCCAGCGGGGAAGGGACTGCCCCCTCCAATGAGCAGTTCTTC. Translated: CASGEGTAPSNEQFF.

The chain combines TRBV5-6 with TRBJ2-5; maybe TRBD1 (6 bases). The germline CDR1 and CDR2 sequences are SGHDT and YYEEEE. The CDR3 consists of 14 residues. V dropped 5 bases and J dropped 4 bases, with 15 bases sitting between them. CDR3 in amino acids: CASSYGQGRETQYF. The CDR3 coding sequence is TGTGCCAGCAGTTACGGGCAGGGGAGAGAGACCCAGTACTTC. Full variable domain (outside the CDR3, taken from reference TRBV5-6 and TRBJ2-5): DAGVTQSPTHLIKTRGQQVTLRCSPKSGHDTVSWYQQALGQGPQFIFQYYEEEERQRGNFPDRFSGHQFPNYSSELNVNALLLGDSALYLCASSYGQGRETQYFGPGTRLLVL.

Only a few counts were recorded for this clone. As DNA, the CDR3 is TGTGCCAGCAGCCTCGAATGGTCCCGAAACTACGAGCAGTACTTC. As protein: CASSLEWSRNYEQYF. The genes are TRBV5-6 and TRBJ2-7; D uncertain. V was clipped by 4 bases and J by 3 bases, with 17 bases between them. CDR1 and CDR2 (germline): SGHDT, YYEEEE. The CDR3 has 15 residues. The entire variable domain, with the rest obtained from reference TRBV5-6 and TRBJ2-7, is as follows: DAGVTQSPTHLIKTRGQQVTLRCSPKSGHDTVSWYQQALGQGPQFIFQYYEEEERQRGNFPDRFSGHQFPNYSSELNVNALLLGDSALYLCASSLEWSRNYEQYFGPGTRLTVT.

The chain couples TRBV2 to TRBJ1-1; maybe TRBD1 (6 bases). V lost 4 bases to trimming and J lost 5 bases, with 20 bases between them. CDR1 is SNHLY and CDR2 is FYNNEI in the germline V gene. This CDR3 is built from 16 residues. CDR3 DNA: TGTGCCAGCAGTGTGGGAGGAAACAGGGTTTTGACTGAAGCTTTCTTT. Translation gives CASSVGGNRVLTEAFF.

The chain recombines TRBV6-1 with TRBJ1-6; 7 bases match TRBD1. Per germline, CDR1 MNHNS and CDR2 SASEGT. With V trimmed by 1 base and J by 7 bases, 7 bases remained unmatched. This CDR3 is built from 16 residues. For the CDR3, the DNA is TGTGCCAGCAGTGAAGACAGGGGAGGGTGGAATTCACCCCTCCACTTT. It yields the protein CASSEDRGGWNSPLHF.

The V gene is TRBV7-2, the J gene TRBJ2-5; D call uncertain. The CDR3 loop spans 14 amino acids. Trimming took off 1 base at V and 2 bases at J, with 8 bases between the two ends. Germline V CDR1 and CDR2: SGHTA, FQGNSA. The CDR3 DNA sequence: TGTGCCAGCAGCTTAGTAGCCGCACAAGAGACCCAGTACTTC. This sequence encodes CASSLVAAQETQYF.

This chain joins TRBV6-6 and TRBJ1-2; no clear D. This CDR3 region has 10 residues. V lost 5 bases to trimming and J lost 8 bases, with 6 bases between them. CDR1 MNHNY and CDR2 SVGAGI come from the germline V gene (reference sequence). This chain's CDR3 is CASSEAGYTF. CDR3 DNA sequence: TGTGCCAGCAGTGAAGCGGGCTACACCTTC.

The chain is built from TRBV6-5 and TRBJ2-3; 9 positions agree with TRBD2. The length of the CDR3 is 16 residues. Per the germline V gene, CDR1 is MNHEY and CDR2 is SVGAGI. Trimming at V came to 4 bases and at J to 8 bases, leaving 13 bases not matched to a gene. The chain's CDR3 is CASSFTGTSRTSTQYF. The CDR3 DNA reads TGTGCCAGCAGTTTTACCGGGACTAGCCGCACCAGTACGCAGTATTTT.

In its sample, this clone was seen once. This chain connects TRBV6-1 to TRBJ1-1; perhaps TRBD1 as D (5 bases). The V and J ends lost 2 bases and 4 bases respectively, with 20 bases between them. CDR3 length equals 17 residues. Germline values: CDR1 MNHNS, CDR2 SASEGT. The CDR3 loop is CASSETFGARGSTEAFF. The CDR3 bases are TGTGCCAGCAGTGAAACGTTTGGGGCCCGCGGTAGCACTGAAGCTTTCTTT.

The chain links TRBV4-1 to TRBJ1-2; 9 bases line up with TRBD1. The germline gives CDR1 MGHRA, CDR2 YSYEKL. The CDR3 spans 16 residues. The ends lost 3 bases at V and 8 bases at J; junction bases unmatched: 13. CDR3 residues: CASSQTRDRDKRGYTF. The CDR3 DNA reads TGCGCCAGCAGCCAGACCCGGGACAGGGATAAGCGAGGCTACACCTTC.

The chain couples TRBV5-5 to TRBJ2-2; 8 bases map to TRBD1. CDR3 size: 17 residues. The germline CDR1 and CDR2 sequences are SGHKS and YYEKEE (reference sequence). J was trimmed by 4 bases and V by 1 base; bases with no gene match: 9. The DNA for the CDR3 is TGTGCCAGCAGCTTGATAGGTTCCGGGACAGGCACCGGGGAGCTGTTTTTT. Encoded protein: CASSLIGSGTGTGELFF.

CDR3 coding DNA: TGTGCCTGGAGTTTCCACAGGGGGCGCGGGGGATCACCCCTCCACTTT. Protein product: CAWSFHRGRGGSPLHF. The chain uses TRBV30 and TRBJ1-6, with 9 bases identical to TRBD1. Germline assignment: CDR1 GTSNPN and CDR2 SVGIG (reference sequence). The CDR3 consists of 16 residues. Trimming removed 2 bases from V and 10 bases from J; junction bases left unmatched: 12.

V and J are TRBV6-6 and TRBJ1-1; TRBD1 is a possible D gene (5 bases). The V end lost 6 bases, the J end lost 6 bases, and 14 bases lay between the germline ends. CDR1 and CDR2 (germline): MNHNY, SVGAGI (reference sequence). The CDR3 covers 13 residues. For the CDR3, the DNA is TGTGCCAGCAGCTCCCGGGGGGATGCTGAAGCTTTCTTT. This sequence encodes CASSSRGDAEAFF.

This chain connects TRBV9 to TRBJ1-2; D might be TRBD1 (6 bases). V was cut by 5 bases and J by 4 bases, with 15 bases left in between. This CDR3 spans 14 amino acids. Germline lookup yields CDR1 SGDLS and CDR2 YYNGEE. The CDR3 protein is CASRGDSGVYGYTF. In DNA form, the CDR3 reads TGTGCCAGCAGGGGAGACTCAGGGGTCTATGGCTACACCTTC. Full variable domain (missing parts from reference TRBV9 and TRBJ1-2): DSGVTQTPKHLITATGQRVTLRCSPRSGDLSVYWYQQSLDQGLQFLIQYYNGEERAKGNILERFSAQQFPDLHSELNLSSLELGDSALYFCASRGDSGVYGYTFGSGTRLTVV.